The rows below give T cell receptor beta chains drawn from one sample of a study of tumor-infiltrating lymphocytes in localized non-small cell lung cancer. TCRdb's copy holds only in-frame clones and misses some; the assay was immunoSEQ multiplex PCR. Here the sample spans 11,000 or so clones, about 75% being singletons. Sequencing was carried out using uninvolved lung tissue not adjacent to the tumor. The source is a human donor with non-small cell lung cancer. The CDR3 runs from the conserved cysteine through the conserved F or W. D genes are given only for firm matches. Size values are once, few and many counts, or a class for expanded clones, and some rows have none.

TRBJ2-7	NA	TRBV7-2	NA	CASSLRPTEQYF	TGTGCCAGCAGCTTGAGACCCACCGAGCAGTACTTC
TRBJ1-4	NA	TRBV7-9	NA	CASSLGLSTNEKLFF	TGTGCCAGCAGCTTAGGCCTAAGCACTAATGAAAAACTGTTTTTT
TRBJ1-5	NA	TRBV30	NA	CAWSVSGASNQPQHF	TGTGCCTGGAGTGTAAGTGGGGCCAGCAATCAGCCCCAGCATTTT
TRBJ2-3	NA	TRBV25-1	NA	CASSESARLNTDTQYF	TGTGCCAGCAGTGAATCTGCCAGGTTAAACACAGATACGCAGTATTTT
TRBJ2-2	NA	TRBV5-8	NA	CATERWGTGELFF	TGTGCCACCGAGCGGTGGGGCACCGGGGAGCTGTTTTTT
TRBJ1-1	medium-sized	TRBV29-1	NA	CSVVPHQAGWNTEAFF	TGCAGCGTTGTCCCCCATCAAGCAGGTTGGAACACTGAAGCTTTCTTT
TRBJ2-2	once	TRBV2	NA	CASSELSGANTGELFF	TGTGCCAGCAGTGAACTCAGCGGAGCGAACACCGGGGAGCTGTTTTTT
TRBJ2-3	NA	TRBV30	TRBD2	CAAIGGVKRLSTDTQYF	TGTGCTGCTATCGGGGGGGTGAAGCGCCTCAGCACAGATACGCAGTATTTT
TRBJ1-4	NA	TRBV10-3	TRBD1	CATAQTGDEKLFF	TGTGCCACAGCCCAGACAGGGGATGAAAAACTGTTTTTT
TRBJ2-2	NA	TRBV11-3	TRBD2	CASSSLAGGTGELFF	TGTGCCAGCAGCTCCCTAGCGGGGGGAACCGGGGAGCTGTTTTTT
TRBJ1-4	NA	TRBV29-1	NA	CSVRTPGEKLFF	TGCAGCGTTCGGACTCCGGGTGAAAAACTGTTTTTT
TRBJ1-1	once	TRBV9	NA	CASSVEWNTEAFF	TGTGCCAGCAGCGTAGAATGGAACACTGAAGCTTTCTTT
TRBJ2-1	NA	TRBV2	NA	CASSSGVLNEQFF	TGTGCCAGCAGCTCAGGGGTTCTCAATGAGCAGTTCTTC
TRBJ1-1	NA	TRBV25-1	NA	CASSEPGAAHREAFF	TGTGCCAGCAGTGAGCCGGGGGCAGCCCATCGTGAAGCTTTCTTT
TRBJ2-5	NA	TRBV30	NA	CAWSQWSGTQYF	TGTGCCTGGAGCCAGTGGTCGGGGACCCAGTACTTC
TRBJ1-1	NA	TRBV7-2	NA	CASSFTPGNTEAFF	TGTGCCAGCAGCTTTACTCCTGGTAACACTGAAGCTTTCTTT
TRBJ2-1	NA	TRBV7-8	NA	CASSLRIYNEQFF	TGTGCCAGCAGCTTAAGGATATACAATGAGCAGTTCTTC
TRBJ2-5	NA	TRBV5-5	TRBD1	CASSSRQGRRTQYF	TGTGCCAGCAGCTCTAGACAGGGGAGACGGACCCAGTACTTC
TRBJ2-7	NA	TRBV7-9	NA	CASSTNRNNHIYEQYF	TGTGCCAGCAGCACGAACAGGAACAATCACATCTACGAGCAGTACTTC
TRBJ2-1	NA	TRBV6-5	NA	CASSYIGGEYEQFF	TGTGCCAGCAGTTACATCGGGGGCGAGTATGAGCAGTTCTTC
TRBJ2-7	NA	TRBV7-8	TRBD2	CASSHGGAGPSYEQYF	TGTGCCAGCAGCCACGGGGGGGCAGGACCTTCCTACGAGCAGTACTTC
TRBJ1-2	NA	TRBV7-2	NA	CASSLMSALNYGYTF	TGTGCCAGCAGCTTAATGTCGGCCTTGAACTATGGCTACACCTTC
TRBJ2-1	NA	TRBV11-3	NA	CASSLASGASGEQFF	TGTGCCAGCAGCTTAGCTTCGGGGGCATCAGGTGAGCAGTTCTTC
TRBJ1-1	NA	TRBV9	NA	CASSPGQRNTEAFF	TGTGCCAGCAGCCCAGGACAGAGGAACACTGAAGCTTTCTTT
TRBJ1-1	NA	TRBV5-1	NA	CASSPGRFMIMNTEAFF	TGCGCCAGCAGCCCCGGCAGGTTCATGATAATGAACACTGAAGCTTTCTTT
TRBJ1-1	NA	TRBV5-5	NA	CASSFGQITEAFF	TGTGCCAGCAGCTTCGGACAGATTACTGAAGCTTTCTTT
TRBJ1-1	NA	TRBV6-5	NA	CASSFSGTIAEAFF	TGTGCCAGCAGCTTCTCTGGGACAATCGCTGAAGCTTTCTTT
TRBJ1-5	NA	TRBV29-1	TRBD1	CSVEQGDQPQHF	TGCAGCGTTGAACAGGGGGATCAGCCCCAGCATTTT
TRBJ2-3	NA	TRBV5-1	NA	CASGTRDTDTQYF	TGCGCCAGCGGTACGAGGGACACAGATACGCAGTATTTT
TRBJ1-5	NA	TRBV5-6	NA	CASSLSTGDQPQHF	TGTGCCAGCAGCTTGAGTACCGGCGATCAGCCCCAGCATTTT
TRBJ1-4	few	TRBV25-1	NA	CASGDVGKLFF	TGTGCCAGCGGGGACGTCGGAAAACTGTTTTTT
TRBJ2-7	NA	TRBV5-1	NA	CASSLETPGAYEQYF	TGCGCCAGCAGCTTGGAAACTCCAGGGGCCTACGAGCAGTACTTC
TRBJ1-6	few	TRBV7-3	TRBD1	CASSRTGDGSPLHF	TGTGCCAGCAGCCGTACAGGGGATGGCTCACCCCTCCACTTT
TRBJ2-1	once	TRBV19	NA	CASSLFGVRSYNEQFF	TGTGCCAGTAGTCTGTTTGGCGTCCGCTCCTACAATGAGCAGTTCTTC
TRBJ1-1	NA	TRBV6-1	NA	CASSEAAPFFRDMNTEAFF	TGTGCCAGCAGTGAAGCCGCACCATTTTTCAGGGATATGAACACTGAAGCTTTCTTT
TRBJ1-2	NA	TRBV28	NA	CASSLRDYGYTF	TGTGCCAGCAGTTTAAGAGACTATGGCTACACCTTC
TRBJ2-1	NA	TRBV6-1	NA	CASSRDIYNEQFF	TGTGCCAGCAGTCGGGACATCTACAATGAGCAGTTCTTC
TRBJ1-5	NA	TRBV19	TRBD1	CASSHRGLQPGNQPQHF	TGTGCCAGTAGTCACAGGGGGCTCCAACCCGGCAATCAGCCCCAGCATTTT
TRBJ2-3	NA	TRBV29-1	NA	CSVDRAQPDTQYF	TGCAGCGTTGACAGGGCTCAACCAGATACGCAGTATTTT
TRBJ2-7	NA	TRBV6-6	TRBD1	CASSYSPGQTEQYF	TGTGCCAGCAGTTACTCGCCGGGACAGACCGAGCAGTACTTC
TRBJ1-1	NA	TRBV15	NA	CATSIGQGGEAFF	TGTGCCACCAGCATTGGGCAGGGTGGTGAAGCTTTCTTT
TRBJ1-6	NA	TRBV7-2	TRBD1	CASSLSGGDNSPLHF	TGTGCCAGCAGCTTATCAGGGGGCGATAATTCACCCCTCCACTTT
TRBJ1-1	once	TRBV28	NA	CASSLSGGALGRAFF	TGTGCCAGCAGTTTAAGCGGGGGGGCACTGGGCCGGGCTTTCTTT
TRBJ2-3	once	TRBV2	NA	CASGIGRGHTDTQYF	TGTGCCAGCGGGATCGGCAGGGGTCACACAGATACGCAGTATTTT
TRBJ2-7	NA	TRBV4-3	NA	CASSQDPWFEQYF	TGCGCCAGCAGCCAAGACCCCTGGTTCGAGCAGTACTTC
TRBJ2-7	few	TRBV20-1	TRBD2	CSASGAGPQYF	TGCAGTGCTAGCGGAGCGGGACCGCAGTACTTC
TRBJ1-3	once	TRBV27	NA	CASSLQGSSGNTIYF	TGTGCCAGCAGTTTGCAGGGTTCATCTGGAAACACCATATATTTT
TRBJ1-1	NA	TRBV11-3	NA	CASSPGIGSNAEAFF	TGTGCCAGCAGCCCCGGGATTGGATCGAACGCTGAAGCTTTCTTT
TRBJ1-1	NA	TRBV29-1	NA	CGSREDMNTEAFF	TGCGGAAGCCGTGAAGACATGAACACTGAAGCTTTCTTT
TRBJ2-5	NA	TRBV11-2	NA	CASRLTAQETQYF	TGTGCCAGCAGATTGACTGCCCAAGAGACCCAGTACTTC
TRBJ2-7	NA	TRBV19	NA	CASSIGRGSYEQYF	TGTGCCAGTAGTATCGGCAGGGGATCCTACGAGCAGTACTTC
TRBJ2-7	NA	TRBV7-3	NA	CASSWRGGLEQYF	TGTGCCAGCAGCTGGAGAGGGGGGCTCGAGCAGTACTTC
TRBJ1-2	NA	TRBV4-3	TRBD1	CASSQNRGKDYGYTF	TGCGCCAGCAGCCAAAACAGGGGGAAGGACTATGGCTACACCTTC
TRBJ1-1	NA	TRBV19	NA	CASSIDWSGVAGQAFF	TGTGCCAGTAGTATAGACTGGTCGGGGGTCGCGGGCCAAGCTTTCTTT
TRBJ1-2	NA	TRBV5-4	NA	CASRSGETIGLIGGYTF	TGTGCCAGCAGGTCAGGGGAAACTATCGGTTTGATTGGTGGCTACACCTTC
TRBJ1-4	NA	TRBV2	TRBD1	CASSGAGGNEKLFF	TGTGCCAGCAGTGGGGCAGGGGGAAATGAAAAACTGTTTTTT
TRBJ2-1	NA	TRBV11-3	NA	CASSLGGHRSSYNEQFF	TGTGCCAGCAGCTTAGGGGGACACAGGAGCTCCTACAATGAGCAGTTCTTC